The entry below describes one T cell receptor beta chain. What it binds is not known. This entry belongs to a study of T cells in localized non-small cell lung cancer. Study-wide results and caveats: An association was observed between higher blood T cell density and longer overall survival. Since sequencing was restricted to only one region of the tumor, intratumor heterogeneity remains a possibility. Adjacent uninvolved lung had the highest clonality, suggesting focused antigen responses.

V gave up 5 bases and J gave up 3 bases; unmatched junction bases: 13. The germline gives CDR1 GTSNPN, CDR2 SVGIG (reference sequence). The CDR3 extends over 16 amino acids. Only in-frame clones appear in the TCRdb table, and some are missing; sequencing was by immunoSEQ multiplex PCR. The table has several hundred clones, approximately 30% seen once. Material: lung tumor tissue, obtained before any cancer treatment. The rearrangement joins TRBV30 to TRBJ2-4, with 7 bases fitting TRBD1. The origin of this receptor is a man aged 35 to 69 with stage III lung adenocarcinoma. The CDR3 loop is CAWFKKGATGKNIQYF. The DNA for the CDR3 is TGTGCCTGGTTTAAAAAGGGGGCGACGGGCAAAAACATTCAGTACTTC.